This TCR beta chain was captured in a study of blood T cells in healthy people across ages. Alongside a J-beta primer mix, a sample-barcoded 5' primer served in a second PCR lasting about 7 to 11 cycles. The study obtained at least 3 million CDR3-containing paired-end reads from every sample. TCRdb analysed the 5' RACE reads with MiXCR anew, one entry per CDR3 protein. In the table there are about a million distinct CDR3 sequences, 40% to 60% of which are singletons. The V and J ends lost 7 bases and 0 bases respectively, with 7 bases between them. The CDR3 loop spans 14 amino acids. This clonotype was sampled from a man in his thirties or forties in good health. J is TRBJ2-6 and V is TRBV12-3 or TRBV12-4; weak D call: TRBD1 (5 bases). The sequencing input was blood. The CDR3 DNA is TGTGCCAGCACCGACAGCTCTGGGGCCAACGTCCTGACTTTC. Encoded protein: CASTDSSGANVLTF.